The 19 T cell receptor beta chains below were found in one sample sequenced in a study of cytomegalovirus exposure and HLA in healthy donors. This PCR relied on a set of 60 Vbeta primers and 13 Jbeta primers. The method was immunoSEQ multiplex PCR; TCRdb's version includes in-frame clones alone and lacks a portion of them. The table lists around 150,000 clones, roughly 77% of them singletons. Sequenced material: PBMCs. The receptors were gathered from a human donor in good health.

The chain is built from TRBV5-4 and TRBJ1-1; weak D call: TRBD1 (5 bases). Per the germline V gene, CDR1 is SGHNT and CDR2 is YYREEE (reference sequence). The germline V and J ends were trimmed by 3 bases and 0 bases, with 15 bases remaining between them. The CDR3 is 16 amino acids. This chain's CDR3 is CASSSPAGPLNTEAFF. Here the CDR3 DNA reads TGTGCCAGCAGCTCACCGGCGGGACCGTTGAACACTGAAGCTTTCTTT.

This clone occurred a few times. V is TRBV4-3 and J is TRBJ2-1; 15 positions match TRBD2. In germline, CDR1 is LGHNA, CDR2 YSLEER. Trimming cost V 1 base and J 9 bases; bases outside gene matches: 1. CDR3 length: 15 amino acids. As DNA, the CDR3 is TGCGCCAGCAGCCAAGGGACTAGCGGGAGGGGTGAGCAGTTCTTC. Amino acids: CASSQGTSGRGEQFF.

The chain has TRBV14 and TRBJ2-1, with 7 nucleotides matching TRBD2. The V segment lost 2 bases and the J segment 13 bases; nucleotides outside the gene matches: 17. Germline V gene data show CDR1 as SGHDN and CDR2 as FVKESK. CDR3 length: 16 amino acids. The CDR3 is CASSQWLAEAVVIQFF. The CDR3 DNA sequence: TGTGCCAGCAGCCAATGGCTAGCGGAAGCTGTCGTGATTCAGTTCTTC.

V is TRBV19 and J is TRBJ2-7, with D perhaps TRBD2 (6 bases). This CDR3 comprises 14 residues. Trimming took 6 bases from V and 3 from J, leaving 15 bases between them. The germline gives CDR1 LNHDA, CDR2 SQIVND (reference sequence). CDR3 nucleotide sequence: TGTGCCAGTAGCTCGATGGGGGGAAGCTACGAGCAGTACTTC. Amino acid sequence: CASSSMGGSYEQYF.

In DNA, the CDR3 is TGTGCCAGCTCCCTGAGGGAGTGGACAGAGACCCAGTACTTC. As protein: CASSLREWTETQYF. The chain is built from TRBV18 and TRBJ2-5; tentative D call: TRBD2 (5 bases). Trimming shortened V by 6 bases and J by 4 bases, and 15 bases separated the two germline ends. The CDR3 totals 14 residues. Germline V gene data show CDR1 as KGHSH and CDR2 as LQKENI.

The chain joins TRBV4-1 to TRBJ2-2, with D possibly matching TRBD1 (6 bases). Trimming left V 1 base short and J 0 bases short, with 9 bases between. Germline-derived CDR1 and CDR2 are MGHRA and YSYEKL. The CDR3 covers 16 residues. CDR3 nucleotides: TGCGCCAGCAGCCAAGCTGGGACACCGAACACCGGGGAGCTGTTTTTT. It translates to CASSQAGTPNTGELFF.

The chain couples TRBV27 to TRBJ2-5, with D unresolved. Germline CDR1 MNHEY, CDR2 SMNVEV (reference sequence). The CDR3 spans 13 residues. V was shortened by 8 bases and J by 3 bases, with 13 bases between the two germline ends. The CDR3 DNA reads TGTGCCAGCCACGAAAAGCTCGAAGAGACCCAGTACTTC. Translating it yields CASHEKLEETQYF.

This clone is a singleton in its sample. This chain joins TRBV5-4 and TRBJ2-4, with 7 bases that match TRBD1. The junction had 20 bases not matched to a gene; V was cut back by 4 bases and J by 4 bases. There are 19 residues in the CDR3. Per germline, CDR1 SGHNT and CDR2 YYREEE (reference sequence). CDR3 loop: CASSPANRQQGRIKNIQYF. The CDR3 nucleotides read TGTGCCAGCAGCCCCGCCAATCGACAACAGGGGCGAATTAAAAACATTCAGTACTTC.

Here the CDR3 reads CASSPGLAGGKNIQYF. Written as DNA, the CDR3 is TGTGCCAGTAGTCCGGGACTAGCGGGCGGAAAAAACATTCAGTACTTC. The chain carries TRBV19 and TRBJ2-4, with 12 nucleotides matching TRBD2. CDR3 length equals 16 residues. V dropped 5 bases and J dropped 4; count of bases not matched to a gene: 6. The germline gives CDR1 LNHDA, CDR2 SQIVND (reference sequence).

This clone was recorded only once. This chain uses TRBV5-1 with TRBJ2-5; 10 bases match TRBD2. CDR3 size: 14 residues. Trimming at V came to 5 bases and at J to 4 bases, leaving 5 bases not matched to a gene. Germline CDR1 is SGHRS and CDR2 is YFSETQ. CDR3 in amino acids: CASRPSGGAETQYF. CDR3 nucleotide sequence: TGCGCCAGCAGGCCCAGCGGGGGGGCAGAGACCCAGTACTTC.

The chain carries TRBV7-2 and TRBJ1-4; 10 nucleotides align to TRBD1. This CDR3 contains 15 residues. Germline V CDR1 and CDR2: SGHTA, FQGNSA. J gave up 7 bases and V 5 bases, and 7 bases lay outside the gene matches. CDR3 sequence (DNA): TGTGCCAGCAGCCTACGACAGGGGGCGGTTGAAAAACTGTTTTTT. This encodes CASSLRQGAVEKLFF.

The chain links TRBV6-5 to TRBJ1-2, with D possibly being TRBD1 (6 bases). The germline V gene has CDR1 MNHEY and CDR2 SVGAGI. The CDR3 has 14 residues. Between the trimmed V and J ends, which lost 4 bases and 3 bases, there was a span of 12 bases. Written as DNA, the CDR3 is TGTGCCAGCAGTTCACAGGGTTTGGACTATGGCTACACCTTC. Translating gives CASSSQGLDYGYTF.

The chain is built from TRBV6-5 and TRBJ2-1; tentatively, D is TRBD1 (5 bases). V shed 0 bases and J shed 6 bases, with 15 bases lying between them. The length of the CDR3 is 16 residues. Germline CDR1 is MNHEY and CDR2 is SVGAGI. CDR3 loop: CASSYSGPDAFNEQFF. The CDR3 nucleotides read TGTGCCAGCAGTTACTCGGGGCCAGACGCTTTCAATGAGCAGTTCTTC.

V usage is TRBV11-1 and J usage is TRBJ2-7; D is unclear. The germline gives CDR1 SGHAT, CDR2 FQDESV (reference sequence). The CDR3 spans 13 residues. Trimming cost V 6 bases and J 2 bases, with 11 bases left between them. The CDR3 bases are TGTGCCAGCAGGCTGACGGGTACCTACGAGCAGTACTTC. Residues: CASRLTGTYEQYF. Full variable domain (rest looked up from reference TRBV11-1 and TRBJ2-7): EAEVAQSPRYKITEKSQAVAFWCDPISGHATLYWYRQILGQGPELLVQFQDESVVDDSQLPKDRFSAERLKGVDSTLKIQPAELGDSAMYLCASRLTGTYEQYFGPGTRLTVT.

Points on this clone: Germline and junction disagree at one end, which may indicate a read error. The CDR3 DNA reads as TGCGCCAGCAGCTTGCCGACTCCCGGCATAAGTGGCTACCCCTTC. Encoded protein: CASSLPTPGISGYPF. The genes are TRBV5-1 and TRBJ1-2; D is undetermined. Germline V gene lookup returns CDR1 SGHRS and CDR2 YFSETQ. The CDR3 extends over 15 amino acids.

The V call is TRBV19, the J call TRBJ2-1; unclear D gene. The CDR3 consists of 13 residues. V gave up 4 bases and J gave up 9 bases, with 13 bases separating them. CDR1 LNHDA and CDR2 SQIVND come from the germline V gene (reference sequence). The CDR3 sequence is CASSTPLFGEQFF. The CDR3 bases are TGTGCCAGTAGTACCCCCCTGTTCGGTGAGCAGTTCTTC.

This clone was observed a handful of times. This chain joins TRBV5-4 and TRBJ1-2, with D possibly matching TRBD1 (5 bases). CDR1 SGHNT and CDR2 YYREEE come from the germline V gene (reference sequence). V was shortened by 3 bases and J by 7 bases, with 19 bases between the two germline ends. This CDR3 is built from 15 residues. CDR3 protein: CASSSNWRGLSGYTF. CDR3 nucleotides: TGTGCCAGCAGCTCCAACTGGAGGGGCCTCTCTGGCTACACCTTC.

The V and J genes are TRBV5-1 and TRBJ2-7; 8 bases fit TRBD2. CDR3 length: 17 amino acids. After removal of 0 bases from V and 2 bases from J, the junction contained 10 bases not matched to a gene. Germline-derived CDR1 and CDR2 are SGHRS and YFSETQ. The CDR3 DNA follows: TGCGCCAGCAGCTTGGAGGGTAGCGGGAATAAGGCCTACGAGCAGTACTTC. Its translation is CASSLEGSGNKAYEQYF.

V and J are TRBV14 and TRBJ1-1; a weak D match, TRBD1 (5 bases). CDR1 and CDR2 from the germline V gene are SGHDN and FVKESK. The CDR3 totals 13 residues. V was pared by 4 bases and J by 2 bases, with 8 bases between. CDR3 nucleotide sequence: TGTGCCAGCAGCCCTTGGGGCAACACTGAAGCTTTCTTT. This encodes CASSPWGNTEAFF.